Below, 7 T cell receptor beta chains from the same sample are listed, as sequenced in a study of cytomegalovirus exposure and HLA in healthy donors. PCR involved 60 Vbeta and 13 Jbeta primers. The data were produced by immunoSEQ multiplex PCR, yet TCRdb's version contains in-frame clones alone and is incomplete. Seen here are around 150,000 clones, approximately 80% observed once, and the top ten hold under 7.5%. Sequenced input: PBMCs. The receptors were sampled from a man between 50 and 59 years old in good health and CMV-seropositive.

This chain links TRBV9 with TRBJ2-3; the D is unclear. This CDR3 is 15 amino acids long. Trimming took 3 bases from V and 2 from J, leaving 13 bases between them. CDR1 is SGDLS and CDR2 is YYNGEE in the germline V gene. The CDR3 DNA sequence: TGTGCCAGCAGCGAGCTTATTGGGCTCACAGATACGCAGTATTTT. Translation gives CASSELIGLTDTQYF. Drawing the rest from reference TRBV9 and TRBJ2-3, the complete variable domain is DSGVTQTPKHLITATGQRVTLRCSPRSGDLSVYWYQQSLDQGLQFLIQYYNGEERAKGNILERFSAQQFPDLHSELNLSSLELGDSALYFCASSELIGLTDTQYFGPGTRLTVL.

V gene TRBV5-1 combines with J gene TRBJ2-1; no clear D gene. V was trimmed by 1 base and J by 8 bases, leaving 4 bases between them. This CDR3 contains 11 residues. From germline, CDR1 is SGHRS and CDR2 YFSETQ. The CDR3 here is CASSLSDEQFF. Here the CDR3 DNA reads TGCGCCAGCAGCTTGAGCGATGAGCAGTTCTTC.

In DNA, the CDR3 is TGTGCCAGCAGCTTACTAACCCACGGGACCCGGGGGATGGATACGCAGTATTTT. It codes for CASSLLTHGTRGMDTQYF. The chain couples TRBV7-8 to TRBJ2-3; D is perhaps TRBD2 (6 bases). V lost 2 bases, J lost 6 bases, and 24 bases lay in between. Per the germline V gene, CDR1 is SGHVS and CDR2 is FQNEAQ. The CDR3 loop spans 18 amino acids.

This chain connects TRBV9 to TRBJ1-2; D is undetermined. V was shortened by 4 bases and J by 8 bases, with 15 bases between the two germline ends. There are 13 residues in the CDR3. Germline loops: CDR1 SGDLS, CDR2 YYNGEE. CDR3 nucleotides: TGTGCCAGCAGCACGAGGGCCCATTTGGGCTACACCTTC. It yields the protein CASSTRAHLGYTF.

This clone has just one count. The rearrangement joins TRBV2 to TRBJ2-3; D unclear. V shed 6 bases and J shed 1 base, with 23 bases lying between them. Germline loops: CDR1 SNHLY, CDR2 FYNNEI. The CDR3 consists of 18 residues. The CDR3 bases are TGTGCCAGCAGGGAGAGCTCCTTCTGGCACCTCGGCACAGATACGCAGTATTTT. This sequence encodes CASRESSFWHLGTDTQYF.

The rearrangement uses TRBV6-5 and TRBJ1-2, with D unclear. The germline V gene encodes CDR1 MNHEY and CDR2 SVGAGI. CDR3 length: 14 residues. Trimming shortened V by 4 bases and J by 5 bases, and 14 bases separated the two germline ends. The CDR3 loop is CASSSVAGGYGYTF. DNA for the CDR3: TGTGCCAGCAGTTCCGTAGCTGGCGGGTATGGCTACACCTTC.

This chain joins TRBV6-4 and TRBJ2-5; TRBD1 is a possible D gene (5 bases). Germline loops: CDR1 MRHNA, CDR2 SNTAGT. The CDR3 runs 15 residues. Trimming pared 4 bases from V and 0 bases from J, leaving 12 bases between. The chain's CDR3 is CASSATGSDQETQYF. The CDR3 DNA reads TGTGCCAGCAGTGCAACAGGTAGTGACCAAGAGACCCAGTACTTC.